These 25 T cell receptor beta chains originate from one sample sequenced in a study of T-cell memory formation after mild COVID-19. TCRdb redid the calling of the 5' RACE reads with MiXCR, one entry per CDR3 protein. This table holds approximately 260,000 distinct CDR3 sequences, around 17% found once. Sequences were obtained from PBMCs or a T cell subset sorted from them (not recorded which). Receptors were obtained from a young man who had mild COVID-19 (a few samples of this study predate the infection). Cell type and time point are not known.

This clonotype has more than one count but fewer than ten. The CDR3 reads CSARSPGPTRETQYF. CDR3 nucleotides: TGCAGTGCTAGATCCCCTGGGCCCACGAGGGAGACCCAGTACTTC. The chain is built from TRBV20-1 and TRBJ2-5; unclear D gene. The germline CDR1 and CDR2 sequences are DFQATT and SNEGSKA (reference sequence). This CDR3 has 15 residues. The ends were cut back, 2 bases at V and 5 bases at J, with 18 bases in the middle.

Only a few counts were recorded for this clonotype. The chain couples TRBV6-2 or TRBV6-3 to TRBJ2-5; 9 bases are a match to TRBD2. Per germline, CDR1 MNHEY and CDR2 SVGEGT. With V trimmed by 1 base and J by 5 bases, 5 bases remained unmatched. The CDR3 loop spans 15 amino acids. The CDR3 coding sequence is TGTGCCAGCAGTTACTGGGGACTAGCCACTGAGACCCAGTACTTC. The encoded protein is CASSYWGLATETQYF.

This clonotype has just a few counts. The genes are TRBV2 and TRBJ1-1; no clear D. The CDR3 covers 14 residues. V lost 6 bases to trimming and J lost 3 bases, with 14 bases between them. The germline V gene has CDR1 SNHLY and CDR2 FYNNEI. CDR3 amino acids: CASSPQLRDTEAFF. CDR3 sequence (DNA): TGTGCCAGCAGCCCACAGTTACGGGACACTGAAGCTTTCTTT.

The sample holds many counts of this clonotype. J is TRBJ2-3 and V is TRBV4-1, with 11 bases identical to TRBD2. Germline CDR1 MGHRA, CDR2 YSYEKL. CDR3 size: 16 residues. The J segment lost 5 bases and the V segment lost 0 bases, leaving 4 bases of the junction unmatched. The CDR3 sequence: CASSQDGTSGGDTQYF. Written as DNA, the CDR3 is TGCGCCAGCAGCCAAGATGGAACTAGCGGGGGAGATACGCAGTATTTT.

A few counts support this clonotype. The chain combines TRBV5-5 with TRBJ2-7; possibly TRBD1 for D (5 bases). Germline lookup yields CDR1 SGHKS and CDR2 YYEKEE (reference sequence). The CDR3 runs to 14 residues. Trimming removed 1 base at V and 3 bases at J, with 11 bases between. CDR3 sequence (DNA): TGTGCCAGCAGCTTGTTGGGCCAGGGCTACGAGCAGTACTTC. This codes for CASSLLGQGYEQYF. The variable domain in full, with the rest retrieved from reference TRBV5-5 and TRBJ2-7, is DAGVTQSPTHLIKTRGQQVTLRCSPISGHKSVSWYQQVLGQGPQFIFQYYEKEERGRGNFPDRFSARQFPNYSSELNVNALLLGDSALYLCASSLLGQGYEQYFGPGTRLTVT.

This clonotype was seen ten or more times. The chain uses TRBV18 and TRBJ2-6; D not resolved. The CDR3 is made up of 16 amino acids. V lost 0 bases and J lost 0, with 6 bases in between. The germline CDR1 and CDR2 sequences are KGHSH and LQKENI. CDR3 in amino acids: CASSPPRSSGANVLTF. In DNA, the CDR3 is TGTGCCAGCTCACCACCGAGGAGCTCTGGGGCCAACGTCCTGACTTTC.

This clonotype was seen many times. V and J are TRBV4-2 and TRBJ2-2, with D perhaps TRBD2 (5 bases). The germline CDR1 and CDR2 sequences are LGHNA and YNFKEQ. V gave up 4 bases and J gave up 9 bases, with 9 bases separating them. The CDR3 is 12 amino acids. The CDR3 is CASSPEGRELFF. The CDR3 nucleotides read TGTGCCAGCAGCCCCGAGGGAAGGGAGCTGTTTTTT.

The chain uses TRBV5-1 and TRBJ2-3, with 9 bases matching TRBD2. The CDR3 has 16 residues. Trimming at V came to 4 bases and at J to 2 bases, leaving 8 bases not matched to a gene. The germline V gene encodes CDR1 SGHRS and CDR2 YFSETQ. The CDR3 DNA sequence: TGCGCCAGCAGCCGAGCGGCGGGGGGGGACACAGATACGCAGTATTTT. It encodes CASSRAAGGDTDTQYF.

The chain combines TRBV12-5 with TRBJ2-5; perhaps TRBD2 as D (5 bases). CDR1 and CDR2 from the germline V gene are LGHNT and FRNRAP. The ends were cut back, 1 base at V and 4 bases at J, with 16 bases in the middle. The CDR3 totals 16 residues. This CDR3 reads CASGLASRGGGETQYF. The DNA of the CDR3 is TGTGCTAGTGGTTTGGCTAGCAGAGGTGGCGGAGAGACCCAGTACTTC.

The V call is TRBV7-9, the J call TRBJ2-5; a possible D gene is TRBD1 (6 bases). Germline lookup yields CDR1 SEHNR and CDR2 FQNEAQ (reference sequence). The V end lost 5 bases, the J end lost 5 bases, and 15 bases lay between the germline ends. The CDR3 has 14 amino acids. CDR3: CASSRTEGKETQYF. CDR3 nucleotides: TGTGCCAGCAGCCGGACAGAAGGGAAGGAGACCCAGTACTTC.

This clonotype was found a few times. The J gene is TRBJ2-7, the V gene TRBV2; 9 positions agree with TRBD1. This CDR3 is built from 14 residues. Germline lookup yields CDR1 SNHLY and CDR2 FYNNEI. J was trimmed by 0 bases and V by 5 bases; bases with no gene match: 2. The CDR3 nucleotides read TGTGCCAGCAGTCCGACAGGGGGCTCCTACGAGCAGTACTTC. Its translation is CASSPTGGSYEQYF.

This clonotype was observed at least ten times. V gene TRBV29-1 combines with J gene TRBJ2-3, with D uncertain. CDR3 length: 10 residues. The ends were cut back, 2 bases at V and 10 bases at J, with 7 bases in the middle. Germline values: CDR1 SQVTM, CDR2 ANQGSEA. The CDR3 protein is CSVESFAQYF. CDR3 DNA: TGCAGCGTTGAAAGTTTTGCGCAGTATTTT.

This clonotype occurred a few times. The rearrangement joins TRBV12-3 or TRBV12-4 to TRBJ2-3, with D perhaps being TRBD1 or TRBD2 (5 bases each). The ends were cut back, 5 bases at V and 1 base at J, with 13 bases in the middle. The CDR3 totals 15 residues. CDR3 in amino acids: CASSVRDVGTDTQYF. The CDR3 DNA follows: TGTGCCAGCAGTGTCCGGGACGTAGGCACAGATACGCAGTATTTT.

This clonotype has at least ten counts. An end of the junction does not agree with germline; a read error may underlie this. This chain links TRBV5-1 with TRBJ2-3, with D possibly TRBD2 on 5 matching bases. Germline loops: CDR1 SGHRS, CDR2 YFSETQ. The CDR3 loop spans 14 amino acids. This chain's CDR3 is CASSLALGTDTQYF. CDR3 in DNA: TGTGCCAGCAGCCTAGCCCTGGGCACAGATACGCAGTATTTT.

V gene TRBV29-1 combines with J gene TRBJ2-3; the match to TRBD2 covers 7 bases. The junction had 9 bases not matched to a gene; V was cut back by 1 base and J by 2 bases. Germline V gene lookup returns CDR1 SQVTM and CDR2 ANQGSEA. The CDR3 sequence is 16 residues long. The CDR3 protein is CSVEVLERGLTDTQYF. The CDR3, as DNA: TGCAGCGTTGAAGTCCTTGAGCGGGGACTCACAGATACGCAGTATTTT.

The chain links TRBV7-3 to TRBJ1-2; D might be TRBD1 (6 bases). The V gene's germline CDR1 is SGHTA and CDR2 FQGTGA. Between the trimmed V and J ends, which lost 5 bases and 8 bases, there was a span of 18 bases. CDR3 length: 14 amino acids. In nucleotides, the CDR3 is TGTGCCAGCAGCCCCGACAGGTATTCTCGAGGCTACACCTTC. Its translation: CASSPDRYSRGYTF.

This clonotype was seen more than once but under ten times. V gene TRBV28 combines with J gene TRBJ2-5; D unclear. CDR3 length equals 12 residues. V was shortened by 6 bases and J by 2 bases, with 7 bases between the two germline ends. CDR1 MDHEN and CDR2 SYDVKM come from the germline V gene. The CDR3 DNA is TGTGCCAGCAGGGGATTACAAGAGACCCAGTACTTC. Residues: CASRGLQETQYF.

This clonotype was seen ten or more times. The genes are TRBV9 and TRBJ1-3, with D possibly TRBD1 on 6 matching bases. V was clipped by 0 bases and J by 4 bases, with 23 bases between them. Per the germline V gene, CDR1 is SGDLS and CDR2 is YYNGEE. The length of the CDR3 is 19 residues. CDR3 in DNA: TGTGCCAGCAGCGTAGTCGAGACCCCGGGACACCTCCGAGGAAACACCATATATTTT. Protein sequence: CASSVVETPGHLRGNTIYF.

This clonotype was picked up many times. The rearrangement uses TRBV6-5 and TRBJ2-3; TRBD1 matches at 10 bases. CDR1 and CDR2 (germline): MNHEY, SVGAGI. With V trimmed by 5 bases and J by 4 bases, 12 bases remained unmatched. The CDR3 totals 17 residues. The CDR3 spells CASSPQLTGGSPDTQYF. The CDR3 coding sequence is TGTGCCAGCAGTCCCCAGTTGACAGGGGGCAGTCCAGATACGCAGTATTTT.

J is TRBJ2-1 and V is TRBV4-2; D call uncertain. The CDR3 runs 13 residues. With 0 bases removed from V and 8 bases from J, the gap between germline ends came to 8 bases. Germline CDR1 is LGHNA and CDR2 is YNFKEQ. The CDR3 loop reads CASSQDRDDEQFF. The CDR3 DNA reads as TGTGCCAGCAGCCAAGATAGGGATGATGAGCAGTTCTTC.

The chain links TRBV6-5 to TRBJ1-1; no firm D call. Germline V CDR1 and CDR2: MNHEY, SVGAGI. The CDR3 has 13 amino acids. V lost 6 bases and J lost 3, with 11 bases in between. CDR3 nucleotides: TGTGCCAGCAGCTCCCTCGATGACACTGAAGCTTTCTTT. It is translated as CASSSLDDTEAFF.

V usage is TRBV27 and J usage is TRBJ2-3; D unclear. Trimming pared 8 bases from V and 3 bases from J, leaving 12 bases between. CDR1 is MNHEY and CDR2 is SMNVEV in the germline V gene (reference sequence). There are 13 residues in the CDR3. CDR3 sequence reads: CASARVGTDTQYF. The CDR3 region has the DNA TGTGCCAGCGCACGAGTCGGTACAGATACGCAGTATTTT.

V is TRBV5-1 and J is TRBJ1-4, with D possibly being TRBD1 (5 bases). The CDR3 runs to 15 residues. The V and J ends lost 7 bases and 8 bases respectively, with 21 bases between them. Germline-derived CDR1 and CDR2 are SGHRS and YFSETQ. The DNA of the CDR3 is TGCGCCAGCGGCGAGACCGGGGCCTTAGGGGAAAAACTGTTTTTT. Amino acid sequence: CASGETGALGEKLFF.

The gene calls are TRBV7-3 and TRBJ2-1; the D is unclear. The V end lost 3 bases, the J end lost 10 bases, and 16 bases lay between the germline ends. This CDR3 has 14 residues. Germline CDR1 is SGHTA and CDR2 is FQGTGA. The CDR3 loop is CASSLGRAHPEQFF. The CDR3 region has the DNA TGTGCCAGCAGCTTGGGAAGGGCCCACCCCGAGCAGTTCTTC. Looking up the rest from reference TRBV7-3 and TRBJ2-1 gives the full variable domain: GAGVSQTPSNKVTEKGKYVELRCDPISGHTALYWYRQSLGQGPEFLIYFQGTGAADDSGLPNDRFFAVRPEGSVSTLKIQRTERGDSAVYLCASSLGRAHPEQFFGPGTRLTVL.

This chain connects TRBV2 to TRBJ1-5; 8 bases line up with TRBD1. Germline V gives CDR1 SNHLY, CDR2 FYNNEI. The CDR3 is 13 amino acids. Trimming cost V 5 bases and J 5 bases; bases outside gene matches: 2. The DNA of the CDR3 is TGTGCCAGCAGTCAGGGGGCAGATCAGCCCCAGCATTTT. It translates to CASSQGADQPQHF. The complete variable domain, with remaining parts taken from reference TRBV2 and TRBJ1-5, reads EPEVTQTPSHQVTQMGQEVILRCVPISNHLYFYWYRQILGQKVEFLVSFYNNEISEKSEIFDDQFSVERPDGSNFTLKIRSTKLEDSAMYFCASSQGADQPQHFGDGTRLSIL.